This is a list of T cell receptor beta chains from one sample in a study of graft-versus-host responses after intestinal transplantation. Libraries were prepared by immunoSEQ multiplex PCR; TCRdb keeps only in-frame clonotypes and omits some of them. The sample has 65,000 to 90,000 clones, around 89% seen once. No antigens are known for them. Sequences were derived from unstimulated CD8+ T cells sorted from spleen or lymph node cells, sampled before intestinal transplant. The receptors were sampled from a human donor who received an intestinal transplant. Each CDR3 is given with its conserved first and last residue. Fields, in order: D gene, V gene, J gene, clone size, CDR3 DNA, CDR3 protein. The D gene is left open where the match is weak. Size values are once, few and many counts, or a class for expanded clones, and some rows have none.

d_call: -; v_call: TRBV13; j_call: TRBJ2-7; clone_size: -; cdr3_nt: TGTGCCAGCAGCTTAGGAGCGTCGGGCGAGCAGTACTTC; cdr3_aa: CASSLGASGEQYF
d_call: TRBD1; v_call: TRBV19; j_call: TRBJ1-1; clone_size: few; cdr3_nt: TGTGCCAGTAGTATAGAAGGGACAGCGCAGGTAGGAGCTTTCTTT; cdr3_aa: CASSIEGTAQVGAFF
d_call: TRBD1; v_call: TRBV27; j_call: TRBJ2-1; clone_size: -; cdr3_nt: TGTGCCAGCAGTTTTATCCAGGGGGCGAATGAGCAGTTCTTC; cdr3_aa: CASSFIQGANEQFF
d_call: TRBD1; v_call: TRBV27; j_call: TRBJ2-7; clone_size: -; cdr3_nt: TGTGCCAGCAGTTTATTAGGACAGGACTCCTACGAGCAGTGCTTC; cdr3_aa: CASSLLGQDSYEQCF
d_call: -; v_call: TRBV28; j_call: TRBJ2-7; clone_size: once; cdr3_nt: TGTGCCAGCAGTTTCTATTTGTCGACCTACGAGCAGTACTTC; cdr3_aa: CASSFYLSTYEQYF
d_call: -; v_call: TRBV9; j_call: TRBJ2-3; clone_size: -; cdr3_nt: TGTGCCAGCAGCGTTAGCGGTAGCACAGATACGCAGTATTTT; cdr3_aa: CASSVSGSTDTQYF
d_call: -; v_call: TRBV19; j_call: TRBJ2-3; clone_size: -; cdr3_nt: TGTGCCAGTAGTCCACCGGGGTTGGGCACAGATACGCAGTATTTT; cdr3_aa: CASSPPGLGTDTQYF
d_call: -; v_call: TRBV4-1; j_call: TRBJ2-1; clone_size: once; cdr3_nt: TGCGCCAGCAGCCGCCGGGACAATTACAATGAGCAGTTCTTC; cdr3_aa: CASSRRDNYNEQFF
d_call: TRBD2; v_call: TRBV2; j_call: TRBJ2-7; clone_size: -; cdr3_nt: TGTGCCAGCAGTGACTCCCTAGCGGGAGCGCCACTCTACGAGCAGTACTTC; cdr3_aa: CASSDSLAGAPLYEQYF
d_call: TRBD1; v_call: TRBV18; j_call: TRBJ1-5; clone_size: -; cdr3_nt: TGTGCCAGCGACAGGGAGCCTGGCAATCAGCCCCAGCATTTT; cdr3_aa: CASDREPGNQPQHF
d_call: -; v_call: TRBV28; j_call: TRBJ1-2; clone_size: -; cdr3_nt: TGTGCCAGCAGTTTAGAGCAGGGCCGGGAGGCTAACTATGGCTACACCTTC; cdr3_aa: CASSLEQGREANYGYTF
d_call: TRBD1; v_call: TRBV28; j_call: TRBJ2-7; clone_size: -; cdr3_nt: TGTGCCAGCAGTTCCTCCCCCAAGCAGGGGGCCTCCTACGAGCAGTACTTC; cdr3_aa: CASSSSPKQGASYEQYF
d_call: -; v_call: TRBV6-1; j_call: TRBJ2-1; clone_size: -; cdr3_nt: TGTGCCAGCAGGGCCCCTCGGACTTACAATGAGCAGTTCTTC; cdr3_aa: CASRAPRTYNEQFF
d_call: -; v_call: TRBV5-1; j_call: TRBJ2-5; clone_size: -; cdr3_nt: TGCGCCAGCAGCTTGGCGCGAGGAGAGACCCAGTACTTC; cdr3_aa: CASSLARGETQYF
d_call: TRBD2; v_call: TRBV5-4; j_call: TRBJ2-1; clone_size: -; cdr3_nt: TGTGCCAGCAGCTTGGCGGGGGGGGTCTACAATGAGCAGTTCTTC; cdr3_aa: CASSLAGGVYNEQFF
d_call: -; v_call: TRBV6-6; j_call: TRBJ1-4; clone_size: -; cdr3_nt: TGTGCCATCCGTCGACAGGATAATGAAAAACTGTTTTTT; cdr3_aa: CAIRRQDNEKLFF
d_call: TRBD2; v_call: TRBV6-4; j_call: TRBJ2-2; clone_size: few; cdr3_nt: TGTGCCAGCAGTGACACTAGCGGGGGGGCCACCGGGGAGCTGTTTTTT; cdr3_aa: CASSDTSGGATGELFF
d_call: -; v_call: TRBV28; j_call: TRBJ2-7; clone_size: few; cdr3_nt: TGTGCCAGCAGTTTATACCGGGGAGGCTACGAGCAGTACTTC; cdr3_aa: CASSLYRGGYEQYF
d_call: -; v_call: TRBV2; j_call: TRBJ1-1; clone_size: -; cdr3_nt: TGTGCCCGCTTCCGGGGGAGGGTGACTGAAGCTTTCTTT; cdr3_aa: CARFRGRVTEAFF
d_call: -; v_call: TRBV10-1; j_call: TRBJ2-7; clone_size: -; cdr3_nt: TGCGCCAGCAGTGCGAGCTCCTACGAGCAGTACTTC; cdr3_aa: CASSASSYEQYF
d_call: TRBD1; v_call: TRBV6-1; j_call: TRBJ2-7; clone_size: -; cdr3_nt: TGTGCCAGCAGTGCCGAGCCGACAGGGGGCTACGAGCAGTACTTC; cdr3_aa: CASSAEPTGGYEQYF
d_call: TRBD1; v_call: TRBV6-5; j_call: TRBJ2-7; clone_size: -; cdr3_nt: TGTGCCAGCAGTGTCAGGACAGGCGGAGGCTACGAGCAGTACTTC; cdr3_aa: CASSVRTGGGYEQYF
d_call: -; v_call: TRBV6-1; j_call: TRBJ1-1; clone_size: -; cdr3_nt: TGTGCCAGCAGTGAATTTGCGCCTGTCCAAATGAACACTGAAGCTTTCTTT; cdr3_aa: CASSEFAPVQMNTEAFF
d_call: -; v_call: TRBV28; j_call: TRBJ2-7; clone_size: -; cdr3_nt: TGTGCCAGCAGTTTGGAGGTAGGACAGTCGAACTACGAGCAGTACTTC; cdr3_aa: CASSLEVGQSNYEQYF
d_call: -; v_call: TRBV28; j_call: TRBJ2-7; clone_size: -; cdr3_nt: TGTGCCAGCCGCTGGGGGGGGTGGGGGCGGCGCATACCTTACGAGCAGTACTTC; cdr3_aa: CASRWGGWGRRIPYEQYF
d_call: -; v_call: TRBV15; j_call: TRBJ1-2; clone_size: -; cdr3_nt: TGTGCCACCAGCAGAGAGTCAGGGGACTATGGCTACACCTTC; cdr3_aa: CATSRESGDYGYTF
d_call: -; v_call: TRBV10-3; j_call: TRBJ2-2; clone_size: -; cdr3_nt: TGTGCCATCAGTGAGCATGAGGGTTGGACCGGGGAGCTGTTTTTT; cdr3_aa: CAISEHEGWTGELFF
d_call: -; v_call: TRBV2; j_call: TRBJ2-3; clone_size: few; cdr3_nt: TGTGCCAGCAGTGATAGAGTCACAGATACGCAGTATTTT; cdr3_aa: CASSDRVTDTQYF
d_call: -; v_call: TRBV7-9; j_call: TRBJ2-1; clone_size: -; cdr3_nt: TGTGCCAGCAGCTTAGCTAGCAGTGAGCAGTTCTTC; cdr3_aa: CASSLASSEQFF
d_call: -; v_call: TRBV7-3; j_call: TRBJ2-1; clone_size: -; cdr3_nt: TGTGCCAGCAGCTTTCTCCCGAGCGGGCACAATGAGCAGTTCTTC; cdr3_aa: CASSFLPSGHNEQFF
d_call: -; v_call: TRBV28; j_call: TRBJ1-5; clone_size: -; cdr3_nt: TGTGCCAGCAGTTTCCCGATACCGACAGGTACGACGCATCAGCCCCAGCATTTT; cdr3_aa: CASSFPIPTGTTHQPQHF
d_call: TRBD1; v_call: TRBV9; j_call: TRBJ1-2; clone_size: -; cdr3_nt: TGTGCCAGCAGCGTAGCGGAGGGGGCGCTTGCCAATGGCTACACCTTC; cdr3_aa: CASSVAEGALANGYTF
d_call: TRBD2; v_call: TRBV5-1; j_call: TRBJ2-3; clone_size: few; cdr3_nt: TGCGCCAGCAGCTTGGGGAGCGGGGGGACAGTTACCAACACAGATACGCAGTATTTT; cdr3_aa: CASSLGSGGTVTNTDTQYF
d_call: TRBD1; v_call: TRBV25-1; j_call: TRBJ2-7; clone_size: -; cdr3_nt: TGTGCCAGCAGTGATTTACAGGGGGACGAGCAGTACTTC; cdr3_aa: CASSDLQGDEQYF
d_call: -; v_call: TRBV19; j_call: TRBJ2-6; clone_size: -; cdr3_nt: TGTGCCAGTAGTATTGGGGAGGAGAGCTCTGGGGCCAACGTCCTGACTTTC; cdr3_aa: CASSIGEESSGANVLTF
d_call: TRBD2; v_call: TRBV7-8; j_call: TRBJ2-1; clone_size: -; cdr3_nt: TGTGCCAGCAGCCCTATAGGACTAGCGGGAGACAATGAGCAGTTCTTC; cdr3_aa: CASSPIGLAGDNEQFF
d_call: TRBD2; v_call: TRBV4-1; j_call: TRBJ2-7; clone_size: -; cdr3_nt: TGCGCCAGCAGCCTTACTAGCGGTACCTCCTACGAGCAGTACTTC; cdr3_aa: CASSLTSGTSYEQYF
d_call: TRBD2; v_call: TRBV6-1; j_call: TRBJ2-6; clone_size: few; cdr3_nt: TGTGCCAGCGGGACTAGCGGCTCTGGGGCCAACGTCCTGACTTTC; cdr3_aa: CASGTSGSGANVLTF
d_call: TRBD1; v_call: TRBV6-6; j_call: TRBJ2-2; clone_size: -; cdr3_nt: TGTGCCAGCAGTTCGGACAGGGGAACCGGGGAGCTGTTTTTT; cdr3_aa: CASSSDRGTGELFF
d_call: TRBD1; v_call: TRBV11-2; j_call: TRBJ1-2; clone_size: once; cdr3_nt: TGTGCCAGCAGCCGACAGGGTTCCCGGGACGGCTACACCTTC; cdr3_aa: CASSRQGSRDGYTF
d_call: TRBD2; v_call: TRBV30; j_call: TRBJ2-5; clone_size: -; cdr3_nt: TGTGCCTGGAGTGGGGGGGGTGGCGAGACCCAGTACTTC; cdr3_aa: CAWSGGGGETQYF
d_call: TRBD1; v_call: TRBV5-6; j_call: TRBJ2-7; clone_size: -; cdr3_nt: TGTGCCAGCAGTTCCGGGACAGGATCCTACGAGCAGTACTTC; cdr3_aa: CASSSGTGSYEQYF
d_call: TRBD2; v_call: TRBV10-1; j_call: TRBJ2-1; clone_size: -; cdr3_nt: TGCGCCAGCAGTGCGGGGGGACCCCTCAATGAGCAGTTCTTC; cdr3_aa: CASSAGGPLNEQFF
d_call: TRBD1; v_call: TRBV6-1; j_call: TRBJ2-7; clone_size: -; cdr3_nt: TGTGCCAGCAGTGGGACAGGGGACGAGCAGTACTTC; cdr3_aa: CASSGTGDEQYF
d_call: -; v_call: TRBV7-9; j_call: TRBJ2-7; clone_size: -; cdr3_nt: TGTGCCAGCAGCCCCCCGGGTTTGAGGGACGAGCAGTACTTC; cdr3_aa: CASSPPGLRDEQYF
d_call: -; v_call: TRBV7-6; j_call: TRBJ2-1; clone_size: once; cdr3_nt: TGTGCCAGCAGCTTAGCGTTTCCAGGGGAGGGCAACAATGAGCAGTTCTTC; cdr3_aa: CASSLAFPGEGNNEQFF
d_call: -; v_call: TRBV21-1; j_call: TRBJ2-7; clone_size: -; cdr3_nt: TGTGCCAGCAGCGCAGACCGGGACAGGGAATCCTACGAGCAGTACTTC; cdr3_aa: CASSADRDRESYEQYF
d_call: TRBD2; v_call: TRBV2; j_call: TRBJ2-1; clone_size: once; cdr3_nt: TGTGCCAGCAGCGAAGGACTAGCGGCCAATGAGCAGTTCTTC; cdr3_aa: CASSEGLAANEQFF
d_call: -; v_call: TRBV11-2; j_call: TRBJ2-3; clone_size: -; cdr3_nt: TGTGCCAGCAGCTTAGTTTCCCCGGGGGATACGCAGTATTTT; cdr3_aa: CASSLVSPGDTQYF
d_call: -; v_call: TRBV6-1; j_call: TRBJ2-3; clone_size: -; cdr3_nt: TGTGCCAGCAGGGTTAACAGGCCAGATACGCAGTATTTT; cdr3_aa: CASRVNRPDTQYF